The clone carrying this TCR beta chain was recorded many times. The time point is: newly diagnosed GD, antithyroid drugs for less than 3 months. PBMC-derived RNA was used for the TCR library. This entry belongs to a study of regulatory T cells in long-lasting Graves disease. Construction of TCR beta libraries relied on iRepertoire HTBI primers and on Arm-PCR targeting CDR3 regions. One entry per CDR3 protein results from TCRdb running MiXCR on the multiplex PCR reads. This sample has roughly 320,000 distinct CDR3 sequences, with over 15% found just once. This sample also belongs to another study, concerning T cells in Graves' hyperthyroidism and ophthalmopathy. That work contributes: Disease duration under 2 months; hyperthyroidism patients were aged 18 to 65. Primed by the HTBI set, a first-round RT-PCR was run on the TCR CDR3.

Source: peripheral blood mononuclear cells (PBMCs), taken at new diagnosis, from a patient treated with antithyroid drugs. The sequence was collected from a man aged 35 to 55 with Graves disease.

CDR3 residues: CASSLQGPHPYTQYF. CDR3 DNA sequence: TGTGCCAGCAGTTTACAGGGCCCTCACCCTTATACGCAGTATTTT. V usage is TRBV6-2 or TRBV6-3 and J usage is TRBJ2-3; the D gene is possibly TRBD1 (6 bases). Trimming left V 4 bases short and J 7 bases short, with 18 bases between. CDR1 is MNHEY and CDR2 is SVGEGT in the germline V gene. This CDR3 region has 15 residues.